This T cell receptor beta chain was retrieved from a study of OX40 agonist ivuxolimab in advanced cancers. Germline CDR1 SGHAT, CDR2 FQDESV (reference sequence). V gave up 3 bases and J gave up 0 bases, with 12 bases separating them. The CDR3 sequence is 16 residues long. TCRdb's copy holds only in-frame clones and misses some; the assay was immunoSEQ multiplex PCR. This table has 55,000 to 85,000 clones, 85% to 90% appearing once. The sequence was obtained from an adult with an advanced solid tumor such as melanoma, head and neck, liver or kidney cancer. This rearrangement joins TRBV11-1 to TRBJ2-1; D unclear. The sample here was CD4+ or CD8+ T cells sorted from blood, taken in a trial of the OX40 agonist ivuxolimab. CDR3 residues: CASSFEGGSSYNEQFF. In DNA form, the CDR3 reads TGTGCCAGCAGCTTCGAAGGCGGCAGCTCCTACAATGAGCAGTTCTTC.